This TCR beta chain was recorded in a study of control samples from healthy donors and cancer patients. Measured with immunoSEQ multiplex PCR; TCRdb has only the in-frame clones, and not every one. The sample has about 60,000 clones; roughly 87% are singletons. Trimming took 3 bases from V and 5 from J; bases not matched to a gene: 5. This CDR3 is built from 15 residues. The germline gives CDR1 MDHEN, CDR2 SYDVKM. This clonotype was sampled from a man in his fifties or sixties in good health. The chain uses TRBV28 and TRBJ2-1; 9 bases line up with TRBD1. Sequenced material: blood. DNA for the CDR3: TGTGCCAGCAGTTTCGGGACAGGGCAACACAATGAGCAGTTCTTC. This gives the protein CASSFGTGQHNEQFF.